The source of this T cell receptor beta chain is a study of CD8 T cells in ankylosing spondylitis. This clonotype was recorded at least ten times. Its specificity is not known. Germline CDR1 reads SGHRS; CDR2 reads YFSETQ. Trimming shortened V by 0 bases and J by 2 bases, and 14 bases separated the two germline ends. CDR3 length: 16 amino acids. General study points: Significant enrichment of disease-linked clones was reported in matched ankylosing spondylitis synovial fluid.

One entry per CDR3 protein, called by TCRdb with MiXCR from the 5' RACE reads. This table holds about 31,000 distinct CDR3 sequences, about 7.2% found once. This receptor was identified in a male donor with ankylosing spondylitis or in good health (not recorded which). V and J are TRBV5-1 and TRBJ2-5, with D maybe TRBD1 (6 bases). Sample: blood, either unsorted or a sorted T cell fraction (not recorded which). This CDR3 reads CASSLAAGVEQETQYF. CDR3 in DNA: TGCGCCAGCAGCTTGGCAGCAGGGGTGGAACAAGAGACCCAGTACTTC. The whole variable domain, filled in from reference TRBV5-1 and TRBJ2-5, reads KAGVTQTPRYLIKTRGQQVTLSCSPISGHRSVSWYQQTPGQGLQFLFEYFSETQRNKGNFPGRFSGRQFSNSRSEMNVSTLELGDSALYLCASSLAAGVEQETQYFGPGTRLLVL.